This T cell receptor (beta chain) emerged from a study of T cells in Graves' hyperthyroidism and ophthalmopathy. Among the patients, aged 18 to 65, hyperthyroidism was newly diagnosed and had lasted under 2 months. Thyroid ultrasound and orbital computed tomography, with clinical symptoms and serum thyroxine and TRAb, informed diagnoses. From more than 9 ml of fresh peripheral blood, PBMCs were isolated. The V gene end was trimmed by 3 bases and the J gene end by 9 bases; junction bases not matched to a gene: 5. Germline V gene sequence: CDR1 SGHTA, CDR2 FQGNSA. The length of the CDR3 is 15 residues. Overall study results and limits: Prediction of ophthalmopathy progression came a median 6.5 months pre-onset.

Concerning this clonotype itself: Its antigen is unknown.

TCR beta CDR3 regions were amplified from RNA transcripts. The HTBI primer set drove a first-round RT-PCR of the TCR CDR3. TCRdb fed the multiplex PCR reads into MiXCR, producing one record per CDR3 protein. The sample lists some 620,000 distinct CDR3 sequences, under 20% occurring once. The material sequenced was blood. The J gene is TRBJ2-1, the V gene TRBV7-2; TRBD2 agrees at 13 bases. The clonotype comes from a woman aged 25 to 39 with Graves' hyperthyroidism. CDR3 protein: CASSLGLAGISEQFF. DNA of the CDR3: TGTGCCAGCAGCTTGGGACTAGCGGGAATCAGTGAGCAGTTCTTC.